A single sample gave rise to the 17 T cell receptor beta chains below, sequenced in a study of blood T cell repertoires in COVID-19. The method was immunoSEQ multiplex PCR; TCRdb's version includes in-frame clones alone and lacks a portion of them. The table has about 190,000 clones, roughly 80% seen once. The material sequenced was peripheral blood. These receptors were collected from a man aged 50-60 years who had recovered from COVID-19.

This clone was recorded only once. This chain connects TRBV20-1 to TRBJ2-7; 7 bases align to TRBD1. The CDR3 sequence is 11 residues long. Germline assignment: CDR1 DFQATT and CDR2 SNEGSKA (reference sequence). Trimming cost V 7 bases and J 3 bases; bases outside gene matches: 3. This CDR3 reads CSGDSHYEQYF. Written as DNA, the CDR3 is TGCAGTGGGGACAGCCACTACGAGCAGTACTTC.

The chain couples TRBV7-9 to TRBJ2-7; perhaps TRBD1 as D (7 bases). Trimming pared 0 bases from V and 2 bases from J, leaving 14 bases between. Germline V gene lookup returns CDR1 SEHNR and CDR2 FQNEAQ (reference sequence). CDR3 length: 16 amino acids. As DNA, the CDR3 is TGTGCCAGCAGCTTAGCCCGACAGGGACTCCCCTACGAGCAGTACTTC. It translates to CASSLARQGLPYEQYF.

The count of this clone is one. V usage is TRBV6-2 or TRBV6-3 and J usage is TRBJ2-1; the D gene is possibly TRBD1 (6 bases). The CDR3 spans 16 residues. The germline V and J ends were trimmed by 3 bases and 1 base, with 13 bases remaining between them. In germline, CDR1 is MNHEY, CDR2 SVGEGT. The CDR3 nucleotides read TGTGCCAGCAGTTATTACAGGGATTGGTCCTACAATGAGCAGTTCTTC. Residues: CASSYYRDWSYNEQFF.

J is TRBJ2-7 and V is TRBV4-1; D possibly corresponds to TRBD1 (6 bases). Germline lookup yields CDR1 MGHRA and CDR2 YSYEKL. This CDR3 has 14 amino acids. Trimming shortened V by 4 bases and J by 4 bases, and 14 bases separated the two germline ends. The CDR3 DNA reads as TGCGCCAGCAGCCTAGCCGTTACAGGGTACGAGCAGTACTTC. Residues: CASSLAVTGYEQYF.

The V call is TRBV4-3, the J call TRBJ2-1; 10 nucleotides align to TRBD2. The length of the CDR3 is 18 residues. The V gene's germline CDR1 is LGHNA and CDR2 YSLEER. V lost 4 bases and J lost 6; bases outside the gene matches: 15. The CDR3 DNA is TGCGCCAGCAGCCTAGGAGGTAGCGGGGGGAATAGGGGCAATGAGCAGTTCTTC. It codes for CASSLGGSGGNRGNEQFF.

The V call is TRBV29-1, the J call TRBJ2-1; D is unresolved. Germline CDR1 is SQVTM and CDR2 is ANQGSEA. The CDR3 has 16 residues. V lost 3 bases and J lost 0, with 15 bases in between. CDR3 in DNA: TGCAGCGTTGACGGTGATCAGACTTTCTCCTACAATGAGCAGTTCTTC. Encoded protein: CSVDGDQTFSYNEQFF.

The chain uses TRBV11-3 and TRBJ2-1; D is unresolved. The V gene lost 0 bases and the J gene lost 2 bases, with 11 bases spanning the gap. Germline CDR1 reads SGHNT; CDR2 reads YENEEA. This CDR3 comprises 16 residues. The CDR3 is CASSLDWYFPYNEQFF. CDR3 DNA: TGTGCCAGCAGCTTAGATTGGTACTTCCCCTACAATGAGCAGTTCTTC.

The CDR3 nucleotides read TGTGCCAGCAGCCCACTGGGGCCCCGCTCTGGAAACACCATATATTTT. Translation: CASSPLGPRSGNTIYF. The chain uses TRBV5-5 and TRBJ1-3; D perhaps matches TRBD1 (5 bases). Between the trimmed V and J ends, which lost 4 bases and 0 bases, there was a span of 14 bases. CDR3 size: 16 residues. Germline lookup yields CDR1 SGHKS and CDR2 YYEKEE (reference sequence). Drawing the rest from reference TRBV5-5 and TRBJ1-3, the complete variable domain is DAGVTQSPTHLIKTRGQQVTLRCSPISGHKSVSWYQQVLGQGPQFIFQYYEKEERGRGNFPDRFSARQFPNYSSELNVNALLLGDSALYLCASSPLGPRSGNTIYFGEGSWLTVV.

The chain has TRBV7-2 and TRBJ2-2; 9 bases align to TRBD1. V dropped 4 bases and J dropped 5; count of bases not matched to a gene: 5. This CDR3 has 15 residues. CDR1 and CDR2 (germline): SGHTA, FQGNSA. The CDR3 region has the DNA TGTGCCAGCAGCTCGCGACAGGGGGGGACCGGGGAGCTGTTTTTT. Translating gives CASSSRQGGTGELFF.

V gene TRBV30 combines with J gene TRBJ1-2; 9 positions agree with TRBD1. From germline, CDR1 is GTSNPN and CDR2 SVGIG (reference sequence). The length of the CDR3 is 14 residues. Unmatched junction bases numbered 7, after V lost 0 bases and J lost 8 bases. CDR3 protein: CAWSVDRGVSGYTF. CDR3 nucleotide sequence: TGTGCCTGGAGTGTCGACAGGGGGGTGTCGGGCTACACCTTC.

The chain carries TRBV5-4 and TRBJ2-7; possibly TRBD1 for D (5 bases). This CDR3 comprises 12 residues. Germline V CDR1 and CDR2: SGHNT, YYREEE (reference sequence). Deletions cut 4 bases from V and 5 bases from J, with 10 bases between. As DNA, the CDR3 is TGTGCCAGCAGCCAGGGTCGGGACGAGCAGTACTTC. Translating gives CASSQGRDEQYF. Combining the CDR3 with reference TRBV5-4 and TRBJ2-7 gives the whole variable domain ETGVTQSPTHLIKTRGQQVTLRCSSQSGHNTVSWYQQALGQGPQFIFQYYREEENGRGNFPPRFSGLQFPNYSSELNVNALELDDSALYLCASSQGRDEQYFGPGTRLTVT.

The table lists this clone with a count of one. V and J are TRBV28 and TRBJ1-5; D is unclear. From germline, CDR1 is MDHEN and CDR2 SYDVKM. Trimming left V 6 bases short and J 2 bases short, with 11 bases between. The CDR3 has 14 amino acids. The CDR3: CASSSEIGNQPQHF. Here the CDR3 DNA reads TGTGCCAGCAGCTCAGAAATCGGCAATCAGCCCCAGCATTTT. Full variable domain (remainder filled in from reference TRBV28 and TRBJ1-5): DVKVTQSSRYLVKRTGEKVFLECVQDMDHENMFWYRQDPGLGLRLIYFSYDVKMKEKGDIPEGYSVSREKKERFSLILESASTNQTSMYLCASSSEIGNQPQHFGDGTRLSIL.

This rearrangement joins TRBV3-1 (or the pseudogene TRBV3-2) to TRBJ1-1; D gene ambiguous. Between the trimmed V and J ends, which lost 3 bases and 5 bases, there was a span of 13 bases. Germline-derived CDR1 and CDR2 are LGHDT and YNNKEL (reference sequence). This CDR3 has 14 residues. CDR3 in DNA: TGTGCCAGCAGCCACCCGAGCGGGAGGACTGAAGCTTTCTTT. The encoded protein is CASSHPSGRTEAFF.

This chain uses TRBV10-3 with TRBJ1-3; TRBD1 might be the D (5 bases). In germline, CDR1 is ENHRY, CDR2 SYGVKD. Trimming removed 0 bases at V and 4 bases at J, with 10 bases between. CDR3 size: 15 residues. CDR3 bases: TGTGCCATCAGTGAGTCGCAGGGAATAGGAAACACCATATATTTT. Its translation is CAISESQGIGNTIYF.

The V gene is TRBV6-1, the J gene TRBJ1-5, with D possibly matching TRBD1 (5 bases). V lost 2 bases and J 7 bases, leaving 15 bases between the germline ends. Germline V CDR1 and CDR2: MNHNS, SASEGT. This CDR3 region has 15 residues. The CDR3 bases are TGTGCCAGCAGTGAAATGCGTCGGGGGGTACAGCCCCAGCATTTT. This gives the protein CASSEMRRGVQPQHF.

The chain is built from TRBV18 and TRBJ2-3; tentatively, D is TRBD2 (5 bases). The V and J ends lost 3 bases and 2 bases respectively, with 9 bases between them. CDR3 size: 14 residues. The germline V gene has CDR1 KGHSH and CDR2 LQKENI. The CDR3 nucleotides read TGTGCCAGCTCACCTAAGAGGGCCACAGATACGCAGTATTTT. It encodes CASSPKRATDTQYF.

This clone was counted between two and nine times. The genes are TRBV28 and TRBJ2-7, with TRBD1 identical over 11 bases. Germline CDR1 is MDHEN and CDR2 is SYDVKM. V lost 5 bases and J lost 3; bases outside the gene matches: 3. The CDR3 has 14 amino acids. The CDR3 DNA reads as TGTGCCAGCAGTGAGGACAGGGGGCTCTACGAGCAGTACTTC. It encodes CASSEDRGLYEQYF.